This is a list of T cell receptor beta chains from one sample in a study of shared clonotypes between healthy human individuals. Data came from immunoSEQ multiplex PCR; TCRdb stores just in-frame clones and leaves some out. In the table there are around 1.9 million clones, around 93% of which are singletons. Sample: naive CD8+ T cells from PBMCs. These receptors originate from a man aged 18-30 years in good health. Some clones in this sample may be carry-over from other donors' samples. Each CDR3 is given with its conserved first and last residue. The D gene is left open where the match is weak. Size tells how often a clone was seen (once, few, many) or the class of an expanded clone, and some rows leave it out.

v_call: TRBV7-9
clone_size: once
j_call: TRBJ1-1
d_call: TRBD1
cdr3_aa: CASSPTTGGNYMNTEAFF
cdr3_nt: TGTGCCAGCAGCCCAACAACAGGGGGCAACTACATGAACACTGAAGCTTTCTTT

v_call: TRBV29-1
clone_size: NA
j_call: TRBJ2-7
d_call: TRBD1
cdr3_aa: CSVGGQGLYEQYF
cdr3_nt: TGCAGCGTTGGGGGACAGGGACTTTACGAGCAGTACTTC

v_call: TRBV27
clone_size: once
j_call: TRBJ2-1
d_call: NA
cdr3_aa: CASSFRFGGDEQFF
cdr3_nt: TGTGCCAGCAGTTTCCGTTTCGGAGGCGATGAGCAGTTCTTC

v_call: TRBV7-3
clone_size: NA
j_call: TRBJ2-7
d_call: TRBD1
cdr3_aa: CASSRTGTGSYEQYF
cdr3_nt: TGTGCCAGCAGTCGTACCGGGACAGGCTCCTACGAGCAGTACTTC

v_call: TRBV9
clone_size: once
j_call: TRBJ2-7
d_call: NA
cdr3_aa: CASSETPAPSYEQYF
cdr3_nt: TGTGCCAGCAGTGAGACCCCCGCACCCTCCTACGAGCAGTACTTC

v_call: TRBV7-2
clone_size: NA
j_call: TRBJ2-1
d_call: TRBD2
cdr3_aa: CASSLIASGGSSYNEQFF
cdr3_nt: TGTGCCAGCAGCTTAATTGCTAGCGGGGGAAGCTCCTACAATGAGCAGTTCTTC

v_call: TRBV11-2
clone_size: NA
j_call: TRBJ2-7
d_call: NA
cdr3_aa: CASSLGAGFFNEQYF
cdr3_nt: TGTGCCAGCAGCTTAGGGGCGGGGTTCTTCAACGAGCAGTACTTC

v_call: TRBV19
clone_size: NA
j_call: TRBJ1-2
d_call: NA
cdr3_aa: CASTPDSGYGYTF
cdr3_nt: TGTGCCAGTACCCCGGACAGTGGCTATGGCTACACCTTC

v_call: TRBV18
clone_size: NA
j_call: TRBJ2-7
d_call: NA
cdr3_aa: CASSQGSPGAYEQYF
cdr3_nt: TGTGCCAGCTCACAAGGAAGCCCAGGCGCCTACGAGCAGTACTTC

v_call: TRBV13
clone_size: once
j_call: TRBJ2-1
d_call: TRBD1
cdr3_aa: CASSENRGLRKNEQFF
cdr3_nt: TGTGCCAGCAGCGAGAACAGGGGGCTGCGGAAAAATGAGCAGTTCTTC

v_call: TRBV5-1
clone_size: NA
j_call: TRBJ2-7
d_call: NA
cdr3_aa: CASSLGVYSYEQYF
cdr3_nt: TGCGCCAGCAGCTTAGGGGTGTACTCCTACGAGCAGTACTTC

v_call: TRBV27
clone_size: NA
j_call: TRBJ2-2
d_call: TRBD2
cdr3_aa: CATTPGLAGVRELFF
cdr3_nt: TGTGCCACCACCCCGGGACTAGCGGGAGTGAGGGAGCTGTTTTTT

v_call: TRBV9
clone_size: few
j_call: TRBJ1-2
d_call: NA
cdr3_aa: CASRSATYGYTF
cdr3_nt: TGTGCCAGCAGGTCAGCTACCTATGGCTACACCTTC

v_call: TRBV9
clone_size: NA
j_call: TRBJ2-2
d_call: NA
cdr3_aa: CASSYKVAGELFF
cdr3_nt: TGTGCCAGCAGCTACAAGGTCGCCGGGGAGCTGTTTTTT

v_call: TRBV2
clone_size: NA
j_call: TRBJ1-1
d_call: NA
cdr3_aa: CASREGRAMNTEAFF
cdr3_nt: TGTGCCAGCAGGGAGGGCAGGGCCATGAACACTGAAGCTTTCTTT

v_call: TRBV28
clone_size: NA
j_call: TRBJ1-1
d_call: NA
cdr3_aa: CASSLRGHIPEAFF
cdr3_nt: TGTGCCAGCAGTTTGAGGGGACACATCCCTGAAGCTTTCTTT

v_call: TRBV29-1
clone_size: NA
j_call: TRBJ2-5
d_call: NA
cdr3_aa: CSVARGTQYF
cdr3_nt: TGCAGCGTTGCACGGGGGACCCAGTACTTC

v_call: TRBV29-1
clone_size: NA
j_call: TRBJ1-2
d_call: TRBD1
cdr3_aa: CSVEPGQAINYGYTF
cdr3_nt: TGCAGCGTCGAGCCGGGACAGGCAATAAACTATGGCTACACCTTC

v_call: TRBV28
clone_size: NA
j_call: TRBJ1-5
d_call: TRBD1
cdr3_aa: CASSLGQEGQPQHF
cdr3_nt: TGTGCCAGCAGTTTGGGACAGGAAGGGCAGCCCCAGCATTTT

v_call: TRBV5-8
clone_size: NA
j_call: TRBJ1-5
d_call: NA
cdr3_aa: CASTAPGTQGRVQPQHF
cdr3_nt: TGTGCCAGCACCGCCCCAGGGACCCAGGGTAGGGTTCAGCCCCAGCATTTT

v_call: TRBV27
clone_size: NA
j_call: TRBJ2-7
d_call: TRBD1
cdr3_aa: CASSRWDRAHEQYF
cdr3_nt: TGTGCCAGCAGTAGATGGGACAGGGCGCACGAGCAGTACTTC

v_call: TRBV27
clone_size: NA
j_call: TRBJ1-2
d_call: NA
cdr3_aa: CATSDGRGYTF
cdr3_nt: TGTGCCACCTCGGACGGTCGAGGCTACACCTTC

v_call: TRBV27
clone_size: NA
j_call: TRBJ1-1
d_call: NA
cdr3_aa: CASRPTGALNTEAFF
cdr3_nt: TGTGCCAGCAGACCGACGGGGGCTTTGAACACTGAAGCTTTCTTT

v_call: TRBV7-9
clone_size: NA
j_call: TRBJ2-2
d_call: TRBD2
cdr3_aa: CATSGGSQTGELFF
cdr3_nt: TGTGCCACCAGCGGCGGGAGTCAAACCGGGGAGCTGTTTTTT

v_call: TRBV6-5
clone_size: NA
j_call: TRBJ2-1
d_call: TRBD2
cdr3_aa: CAIALGEGPHEQFF
cdr3_nt: TGTGCCATCGCCCTCGGGGAGGGTCCCCATGAGCAGTTCTTC

v_call: TRBV7-2
clone_size: NA
j_call: TRBJ2-7
d_call: TRBD1
cdr3_aa: CASRQAGGSYEQYF
cdr3_nt: TGTGCCAGCAGACAAGCAGGGGGCTCCTACGAGCAGTACTTC

v_call: TRBV29-1
clone_size: once
j_call: TRBJ2-1
d_call: TRBD1
cdr3_aa: CSVLTGANEQFF
cdr3_nt: TGCAGCGTGCTTACAGGGGCCAATGAGCAGTTCTTC

v_call: TRBV30
clone_size: NA
j_call: TRBJ2-1
d_call: NA
cdr3_aa: CAWNWGGYNEQFF
cdr3_nt: TGTGCCTGGAACTGGGGTGGGTACAATGAGCAGTTCTTC

v_call: TRBV29-1
clone_size: once
j_call: TRBJ2-2
d_call: TRBD2
cdr3_aa: CSVEVPLAGVNTGELFF
cdr3_nt: TGCAGCGTTGAAGTCCCTCTAGCGGGGGTTAACACCGGGGAGCTGTTTTTT

v_call: TRBV6-4
clone_size: NA
j_call: TRBJ2-1
d_call: NA
cdr3_aa: CASSFVGGARDEQFF
cdr3_nt: TGTGCCAGCAGTTTTGTGGGAGGTGCGCGGGATGAGCAGTTCTTC

v_call: TRBV28
clone_size: NA
j_call: TRBJ2-7
d_call: TRBD2
cdr3_aa: CASSSSWTSGESSYEQYF
cdr3_nt: TGTGCCAGCAGCTCTTCGTGGACTAGCGGGGAGAGCTCCTACGAGCAGTACTTC

v_call: TRBV11-3
clone_size: NA
j_call: TRBJ2-2
d_call: NA
cdr3_aa: CASSCHGEVCGGELFF
cdr3_nt: TGTGCCAGCAGCTGTCACGGGGAGGTTTGTGGCGGGGAGCTGTTTTTT

v_call: TRBV27
clone_size: NA
j_call: TRBJ2-7
d_call: NA
cdr3_aa: CASSFSGYPYYEQYF
cdr3_nt: TGTGCCAGCAGTTTTTCAGGATACCCCTACTACGAGCAGTACTTC

v_call: TRBV29-1
clone_size: NA
j_call: TRBJ2-7
d_call: NA
cdr3_aa: CSVDRDEQYF
cdr3_nt: TGCAGCGTTGACAGGGACGAGCAGTACTTC

v_call: TRBV7-2
clone_size: once
j_call: TRBJ2-7
d_call: NA
cdr3_aa: CASSFLIGEQYF
cdr3_nt: TGTGCCAGCAGCTTCCTGATAGGCGAGCAGTACTTC

v_call: TRBV28
clone_size: NA
j_call: TRBJ2-7
d_call: TRBD2
cdr3_aa: CASSPAGRGENEQYF
cdr3_nt: TGTGCCAGCAGTCCAGCGGGACGAGGAGAGAACGAGCAGTACTTC

v_call: TRBV5-1
clone_size: NA
j_call: TRBJ2-1
d_call: NA
cdr3_aa: CASSPGTGVYNEQFF
cdr3_nt: TGCGCCAGCAGTCCCGGGACGGGGGTGTACAATGAGCAGTTCTTC

v_call: TRBV7-9
clone_size: NA
j_call: TRBJ1-2
d_call: NA
cdr3_aa: CASSLADVSVYGYTF
cdr3_nt: TGTGCCAGCAGCTTAGCGGATGTTTCGGTTTATGGCTACACCTTC

v_call: TRBV7-9
clone_size: NA
j_call: TRBJ2-1
d_call: NA
cdr3_aa: CASSPPLDRNEQFF
cdr3_nt: TGTGCCAGCAGCCCCCCCCTCGACAGAAATGAGCAGTTCTTC

v_call: TRBV7-9
clone_size: NA
j_call: TRBJ2-5
d_call: TRBD1
cdr3_aa: CASSYRGLETQYF
cdr3_nt: TGTGCCAGCAGCTACAGGGGGCTGGAGACCCAGTACTTC

v_call: TRBV7-9
clone_size: NA
j_call: TRBJ2-3
d_call: TRBD2
cdr3_aa: CASSPRLATDTQYF
cdr3_nt: TGTGCCAGCAGCCCCCGACTAGCGACGGATACGCAGTATTTT

v_call: TRBV28
clone_size: NA
j_call: TRBJ2-5
d_call: TRBD1
cdr3_aa: CASTLRQGRGETQYF
cdr3_nt: TGTGCCAGCACCCTCCGACAGGGGAGAGGAGAGACCCAGTACTTC

v_call: TRBV4-3
clone_size: once
j_call: TRBJ2-3
d_call: TRBD2
cdr3_aa: CASSHRLEGGVEGTDTQYF
cdr3_nt: TGCGCCAGCAGCCACCGACTAGAGGGAGGGGTAGAAGGCACAGATACGCAGTATTTT

v_call: TRBV7-2
clone_size: NA
j_call: TRBJ1-5
d_call: NA
cdr3_aa: CASSLVLGDQPQHF
cdr3_nt: TGTGCCAGCAGCTTAGTGTTAGGGGATCAGCCCCAGCATTTT

v_call: TRBV29-1
clone_size: NA
j_call: TRBJ1-1
d_call: NA
cdr3_aa: CSVAGVGYTEAFF
cdr3_nt: TGCAGCGTTGCTGGGGTAGGTTACACTGAAGCTTTCTTT

v_call: TRBV29-1
clone_size: NA
j_call: TRBJ2-3
d_call: TRBD2
cdr3_aa: CSGLAGGTDTQYF
cdr3_nt: TGCAGCGGGCTAGCGGGAGGCACAGATACGCAGTATTTT

v_call: TRBV7-8
clone_size: NA
j_call: TRBJ2-7
d_call: NA
cdr3_aa: CASSLEAGPYEQYF
cdr3_nt: TGTGCCAGCAGCTTAGAGGCAGGCCCCTACGAGCAGTACTTC

v_call: TRBV19
clone_size: NA
j_call: TRBJ2-1
d_call: NA
cdr3_aa: CASSILLAPNEQFF
cdr3_nt: TGTGCCAGTAGTATTCTGCTAGCGCCGAATGAGCAGTTCTTC